The rows below give T cell receptor beta chains drawn from one sample of a study of T cell changes during pregnancy in multiple sclerosis. The protocol was immunoSEQ multiplex PCR, while the TCRdb copy is restricted to in-frame clones and leaves out a portion. The table shows some 97,000 clones, with about 92% occurring only once. Sequenced material: peripheral blood, taken after pregnancy. These receptors were collected from a female donor with multiple sclerosis, enrolled in a pregnancy study. CDR3s include the opening cysteine and the closing phenylalanine or tryptophan. The D gene is left open where the match is weak. For some rows the clone size is stated as once, few or many, or as a class when expanded; others skip it.

>few|TRBV28|.|TRBJ2-1
TGTGCCAGCACTAGACTAACAGACAATGAGCAGTTCTTC
CASTRLTDNEQFF
>.|TRBV5-1|.|TRBJ2-1
TGCGCCAGCAGCTTGATGCCAGGCACTAATGAGCAGTTCTTC
CASSLMPGTNEQFF
>.|TRBV5-4|TRBD2|TRBJ2-5
TGTGCCAGCAGCTTGGCAGCGGGGCAAGAGACCCAGTACTTC
CASSLAAGQETQYF
>.|TRBV5-6|.|TRBJ1-5
TGTGCCAGCAGCTCGGGGGGGAATCAGCCCCAGCATTTT
CASSSGGNQPQHF
>few|TRBV30|.|TRBJ1-1
TGTGCCTGGAGTGTGGGCAGTGAAGCTTTCTTT
CAWSVGSEAFF
>few|TRBV18|.|TRBJ2-7
TGTGCCAGCTCACCTGGGGCAGGGGTCGAGCAGTACTTC
CASSPGAGVEQYF
>.|TRBV5-6|.|TRBJ2-1
TGTGCCAGCAGCTTGGAACTCAATGAGCAGTTCTTC
CASSLELNEQFF
>.|TRBV5-1|.|TRBJ1-6
TGCGCCAGCAGGGCCCCAGGAACTTCACCCCTCCACTTT
CASRAPGTSPLHF
>.|TRBV6-1|.|TRBJ1-4
TGTGCCAGCAGTGAGCCCCGGGGGGCTAATGAAAAACTGTTTTTT
CASSEPRGANEKLFF
>.|TRBV27|.|TRBJ2-5
TGTGCCAGCAGGGGGAGGTCCGGGGAGACCCAGTACTTC
CASRGRSGETQYF